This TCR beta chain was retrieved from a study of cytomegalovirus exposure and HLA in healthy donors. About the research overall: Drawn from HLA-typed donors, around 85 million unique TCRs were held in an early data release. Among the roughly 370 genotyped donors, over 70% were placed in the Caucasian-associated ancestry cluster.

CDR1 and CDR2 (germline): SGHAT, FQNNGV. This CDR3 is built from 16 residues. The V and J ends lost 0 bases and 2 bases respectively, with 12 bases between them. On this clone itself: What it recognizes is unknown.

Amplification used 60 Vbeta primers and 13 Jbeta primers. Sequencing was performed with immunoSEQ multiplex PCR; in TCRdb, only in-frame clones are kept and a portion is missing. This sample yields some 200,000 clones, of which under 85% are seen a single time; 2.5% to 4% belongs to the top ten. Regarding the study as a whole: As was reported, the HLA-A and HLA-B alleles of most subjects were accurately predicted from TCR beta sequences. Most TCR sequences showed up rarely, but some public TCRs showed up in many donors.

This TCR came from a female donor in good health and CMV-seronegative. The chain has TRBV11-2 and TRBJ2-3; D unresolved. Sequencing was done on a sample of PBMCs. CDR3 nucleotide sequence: TGTGCCAGCAGCTTAGACCAATACACCTTCACAGATACGCAGTATTTT. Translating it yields CASSLDQYTFTDTQYF. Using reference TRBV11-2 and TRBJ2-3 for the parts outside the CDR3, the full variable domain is EAGVAQSPRYKIIEKRQSVAFWCNPISGHATLYWYQQILGQGPKLLIQFQNNGVVDDSQLPKDRFSAERLKGVDSTLKIQPAKLEDSAVYLCASSLDQYTFTDTQYFGPGTRLTVL.